These 20 T cell receptor beta chains originate from one sample sequenced in a study of monozygotic twins with inflammatory bowel disease. TCRdb re-called the 5' RACE reads, yielding one record per CDR3 amino acid sequence without DNA. The ten top clones account for under 2.5%, within a sample of around 100,000 distinct CDR3 sequences. Material for sequencing was blood. All receptors come from a human donor with ulcerative colitis or Crohn's disease, or a healthy co-twin of an affected twin (not recorded which).

The chain is built from TRBV7-3 and TRBJ2-6; the TRBD1 assignment by TCRdb is unverifiable without DNA. Germline CDR1 is SGHTA and CDR2 is FQGTGA. The CDR3 consists of 16 residues. The CDR3 loop reads CASSFRRPSGANVLTF.

The rearrangement joins TRBV4-3 to TRBJ1-1; TCRdb names TRBD1, which stays unverified in the absence of DNA. Germline CDR1 is LGHNA and CDR2 is YSLEER. CDR3 length equals 16 residues. CDR3: CASSQGSAGKNTEAFF.

This rearrangement joins TRBV4-1 to TRBJ2-5; TCRdb lists TRBD2, though no DNA is available to test this call. CDR3 size: 13 residues. Germline CDR1 MGHRA, CDR2 YSYEKL. CDR3 sequence: CASSEIATAAQYF.

The J gene is TRBJ1-4, the V gene TRBV20-1. The germline V gene has CDR1 DFQATT and CDR2 SNEGSKA (reference sequence). This CDR3 contains 13 residues. CDR3: CSARSSRGEKLFF.

The rearrangement joins TRBV29-1 to TRBJ1-1; TCRdb picks TRBD1, but there is no DNA to check that call. CDR3 length equals 13 residues. Germline loops: CDR1 SQVTM, CDR2 ANQGSEA. CDR3 sequence reads: CSVPGQLNTEAFF.

The chain couples TRBV19 to TRBJ1-2; lacking DNA, the TRBD1 call made by TCRdb goes unchecked. Germline lookup yields CDR1 LNHDA and CDR2 SQIVND (reference sequence). The CDR3 extends over 15 amino acids. The CDR3 reads CASSPWDRVEYGYTF. The whole variable domain, remainder taken from reference TRBV19 and TRBJ1-2, is DGGITQSPKYLFRKEGQNVTLSCEQNLNHDAMYWYRQDPGQGLRLIYYSQIVNDFQKGDIAEGYSVSREKKESFPLTVTSAQKNPTAFYLCASSPWDRVEYGYTFGSGTRLTVV.

V usage is TRBV27 and J usage is TRBJ1-5; TCRdb picks TRBD1, but there is no DNA to check that call. This CDR3 is built from 14 residues. CDR1 MNHEY and CDR2 SMNVEV come from the germline V gene (reference sequence). The CDR3 region is CARTGGMSNQPQHF.

This rearrangement joins TRBV6-6 to TRBJ2-5; the D call of TRBD2 rests on TCRdb alone, since no DNA is present to check it. This CDR3 is 20 amino acids long. Looked up from germline, CDR1 is MNHNY and CDR2 is SVGAGI (reference sequence). CDR3 amino acids: CASSYASEAKGLAGQETQYF.

This chain uses TRBV7-3 with TRBJ2-7. Looked up from germline, CDR1 is SGHTA and CDR2 is FQGTGA. This CDR3 region has 14 residues. CDR3: CASSLRSGIDEQYF.

The rearrangement links TRBV4-3 to TRBJ2-7; TCRdb's D gene call, TRBD2, goes unchecked for lack of DNA. Germline assignment: CDR1 LGHNA and CDR2 YSLEER. The CDR3 spans 14 residues. The CDR3 loop reads CASSQGGTIREQYF.

The chain links TRBV11-2 to TRBJ1-1; TCRdb picks TRBD1, but there is no DNA to check that call. This CDR3 is 13 amino acids long. Per the germline V gene, CDR1 is SGHAT and CDR2 is FQNNGV. The CDR3 loop reads CATATGMNTEAFF.

This sequence joins TRBV20-1 and TRBJ2-1; lacking DNA, the TRBD2 call made by TCRdb goes unchecked. This CDR3 comprises 16 residues. The germline V gene encodes CDR1 DFQATT and CDR2 SNEGSKA (reference sequence). CDR3 residues: CSASPPTSGGFNEQFF.

The rearrangement links TRBV20-1 to TRBJ2-7; TCRdb selects TRBD1, and the lack of DNA leaves this call unchecked. Germline V lookup: CDR1 DFQATT, CDR2 SNEGSKA (reference sequence). The CDR3 covers 14 residues. This CDR3 is CSAYGTGSSYEQYF.

This chain joins TRBV5-1 and TRBJ2-2; there is no DNA to check the TCRdb D call of TRBD1. Germline CDR1 reads SGHRS; CDR2 reads YFSETQ. This CDR3 spans 14 amino acids. CDR3 sequence reads: CASHAQPNTGELFF.

V gene TRBV12-3 or TRBV12-4 combines with J gene TRBJ1-5; the D gene TCRdb calls, TRBD1, cannot be checked with no DNA. This CDR3 has 13 amino acids. The CDR3 sequence is CASSPQGNQPQHF.

The chain links TRBV7-2 to TRBJ2-3. The CDR3 covers 17 residues. Germline values: CDR1 SGHTA, CDR2 FQGNSA. The CDR3 protein is CASSLRSGAPSTDTQYF.

The V call is TRBV12-3 or TRBV12-4, the J call TRBJ1-2; with no DNA, the TCRdb D assignment of TRBD1 cannot be verified. The CDR3 runs 14 residues. The chain's CDR3 is CASTPGEKFGGYTF.

This sequence joins TRBV7-2 and TRBJ2-7; TCRdb picks TRBD2, but there is no DNA to check that call. The CDR3 is 17 residues long. The germline gives CDR1 SGHTA, CDR2 FQGNSA. CDR3 sequence reads: CASSAGTSGIKGYEQYF.

V and J are TRBV11-2 and TRBJ1-5. Germline V gene data show CDR1 as SGHAT and CDR2 as FQNNGV. The CDR3 has 14 residues. The CDR3 sequence is CASSQAGGRQPQHF.

The rearrangement uses TRBV28 and TRBJ1-4; the D call from TCRdb, TRBD1, cannot be confirmed without DNA. The CDR3 contains 13 residues. The germline V gene encodes CDR1 MDHEN and CDR2 SYDVKM. The CDR3 region is CASTPGPEEKLFF.